The 3 T cell receptor beta chains listed next were all sequenced from one sample in a study of human T cells and chemical hapten exposure. Time point: patch test 1, 2 weeks after DPC sensitization. Stated treatment: therapeutic diphenylcyclopropenone sensitization with weekly scalp DPC. TCRdb used MiXCR to reprocess the RACE reads, holding one entry per CDR3 protein. Among roughly 200,000 distinct CDR3 sequences listed, about 22% were seen once. This specimen consisted of whole blood, obtained in connection with sensitization to the hapten diphenylcyclopropenone (DPC). The receptors stem from a woman aged 50 to 60 with alopecia areata. Some clones in this sample may be carry-over from other donors' samples.

This chain links TRBV25-1 with TRBJ2-3; TRBD2 aligns across 7 bases. This CDR3 comprises 17 residues. J gave up 2 bases and V 1 base, and 9 bases lay outside the gene matches. The V gene's germline CDR1 is MGHDK and CDR2 SYGVNS. The CDR3 nucleotides read TGTGCCAGCAGTGAATCTCTTCTAGCGGATCTCACAGATACGCAGTATTTT. This sequence encodes CASSESLLADLTDTQYF.

This clonotype was observed a handful of times. The genes are TRBV7-2 and TRBJ1-5; 9 nucleotides align to TRBD1. There are 17 residues in the CDR3. Germline loops: CDR1 SGHTA, CDR2 FQGNSA. V lost 1 base and J lost 4; bases outside the gene matches: 8. In nucleotides, the CDR3 is TGTGCCAGCAGCTTAGGTCCCGGGACAGGGTTTAATCAGCCCCAGCATTTT. This gives the protein CASSLGPGTGFNQPQHF.

Here the CDR3 reads CASSVIKFTDTQYF. The CDR3 DNA follows: TGCGCCAGCAGTGTGATTAAATTCACAGATACGCAGTATTTT. The chain has TRBV10-2 and TRBJ2-3, with D hard to call. With 4 bases removed from V and 2 bases from J, the gap between germline ends came to 10 bases. Germline V gene sequence: CDR1 WSHSY, CDR2 SAAADI. CDR3 length equals 14 residues.